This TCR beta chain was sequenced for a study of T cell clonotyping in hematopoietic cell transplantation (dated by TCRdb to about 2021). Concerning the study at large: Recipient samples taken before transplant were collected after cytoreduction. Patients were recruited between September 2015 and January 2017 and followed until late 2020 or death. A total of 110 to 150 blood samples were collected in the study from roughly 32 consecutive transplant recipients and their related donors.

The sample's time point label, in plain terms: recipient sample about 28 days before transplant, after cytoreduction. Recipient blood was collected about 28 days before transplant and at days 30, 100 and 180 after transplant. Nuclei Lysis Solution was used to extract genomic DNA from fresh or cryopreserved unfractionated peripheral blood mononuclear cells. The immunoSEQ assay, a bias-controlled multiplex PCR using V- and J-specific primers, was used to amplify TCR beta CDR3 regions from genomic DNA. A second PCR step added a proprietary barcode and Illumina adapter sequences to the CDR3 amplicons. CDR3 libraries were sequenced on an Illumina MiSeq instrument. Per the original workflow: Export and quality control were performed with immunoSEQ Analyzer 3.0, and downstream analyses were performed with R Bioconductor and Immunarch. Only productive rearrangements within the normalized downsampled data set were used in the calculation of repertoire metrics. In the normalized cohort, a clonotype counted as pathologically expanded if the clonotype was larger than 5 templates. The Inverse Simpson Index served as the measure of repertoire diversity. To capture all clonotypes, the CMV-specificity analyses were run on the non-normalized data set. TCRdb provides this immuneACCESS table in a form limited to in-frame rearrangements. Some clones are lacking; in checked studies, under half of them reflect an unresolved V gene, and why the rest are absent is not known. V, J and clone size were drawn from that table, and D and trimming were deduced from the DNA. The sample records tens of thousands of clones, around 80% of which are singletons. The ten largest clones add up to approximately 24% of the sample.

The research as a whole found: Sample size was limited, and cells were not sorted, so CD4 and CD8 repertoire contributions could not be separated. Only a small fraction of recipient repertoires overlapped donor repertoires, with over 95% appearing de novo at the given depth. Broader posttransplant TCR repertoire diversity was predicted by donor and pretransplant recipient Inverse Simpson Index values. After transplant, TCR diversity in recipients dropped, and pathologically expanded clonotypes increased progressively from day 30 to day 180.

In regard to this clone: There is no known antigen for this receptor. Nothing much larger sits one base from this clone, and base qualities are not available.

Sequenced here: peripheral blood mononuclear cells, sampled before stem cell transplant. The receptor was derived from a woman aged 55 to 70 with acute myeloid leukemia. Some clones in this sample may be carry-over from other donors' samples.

The sequenced DNA is TGTGCCAGCAGCTCCTCCGGACTGGGAGGGGAGCTGTTTTTT. It translates as CASSSSGLGGELFF. The chain was built from TRBV9 and TRBJ2-2, and TRBD2 may be the D gene, going by 5 matching bases. The CDR3 runs 14 residues from the cysteine to the phenylalanine. Solely the CDR3 DNA is kept, with 42 bases framed from the first base. Between the V and J ends, shortened by 4 bases and 8 bases respectively, the junction contains 15 bases. Taken from the germline V gene, the CDR1 and CDR2 loops are SGDLS and YYNGEE.